This entry lists 7 T cell receptor beta chains sequenced from one sample in a study of radiation and T cells in renal cell carcinoma. Using immunoSEQ multiplex PCR, the repertoire was profiled, and TCRdb retains in-frame clones only, with some absent. The data show under 55,000 clones, around 83% seen once. As to time point: baseline pretreatment blood. The treatment here: 15 Gy SBRT to primary tumor, nephrectomy 4 weeks later. Sequences were derived from blood, sampled from a patient whose treatment included radiotherapy and nephrectomy. The receptors originated from a woman aged 70 to 79 with renal cell carcinoma.

By proportion, this clone is medium-sized. The chain has TRBV7-9 and TRBJ2-2; D gene ambiguous. Trimming stripped 4 bases from V and 1 base from J, with 7 bases between. CDR1 is SEHNR and CDR2 is FQNEAQ in the germline V gene (reference sequence). The CDR3 has 14 residues. The CDR3 loop is CASSSQGNTGELFF. The CDR3 nucleotides are TGTGCCAGCAGCTCTCAAGGGAACACCGGGGAGCTGTTTTTT.

The chain combines TRBV6-1 with TRBJ2-3; 11 positions match TRBD2. With V trimmed by 4 bases and J by 0 bases, 3 bases remained unmatched. The germline V gene has CDR1 MNHNS and CDR2 SASEGT. The CDR3 length is 16 residues. The DNA for the CDR3 is TGTGCCAGCAGTGCTAGCGGGGGGACTAGCACAGATACGCAGTATTTT. Translation: CASSASGGTSTDTQYF.

The genes are TRBV6-1 and TRBJ2-7; tentatively, D is TRBD2 (6 bases). Trimming took off 10 bases at V and 2 bases at J, with 18 bases between the two ends. This CDR3 contains 14 residues. Looked up from germline, CDR1 is MNHNS and CDR2 is SASEGT. DNA of the CDR3: TGTGCCACGCGAGACCCGGGGACTCCCTACGAGCAGTACTTC. It is translated as CATRDPGTPYEQYF.

This clone was detected a few times. The rearrangement uses TRBV29-1 and TRBJ1-1; TRBD1 matches at 8 bases. The germline gives CDR1 SQVTM, CDR2 ANQGSEA. V lost 7 bases and J lost 6; bases outside the gene matches: 4. The CDR3 sequence is 11 residues long. CDR3 in DNA: TGCAGCGCGGACAGGGTCGCTGAAGCTTTCTTT. This sequence encodes CSADRVAEAFF.

The chain has TRBV2 and TRBJ2-3; D is ambiguous. The V gene's germline CDR1 is SNHLY and CDR2 FYNNEI. The V end was cut by 2 bases, the J end by 6 bases, with 3 bases between. This CDR3 region has 11 residues. The CDR3 sequence is CASSERDTQYF. DNA of the CDR3: TGTGCCAGCAGTGAACGTGATACGCAGTATTTT.

The chain combines TRBV9 with TRBJ2-2; D is undetermined. V lost 4 bases and J 6 bases, leaving 19 bases between the germline ends. Germline values: CDR1 SGDLS, CDR2 YYNGEE. CDR3 length: 16 amino acids. The CDR3 DNA reads TGTGCCAGCAGCCCTTGGGATCCCGCGGTTCCCGGGGAGCTGTTTTTT. Amino acid sequence: CASSPWDPAVPGELFF.

This rearrangement joins TRBV20-1 to TRBJ1-1; the D gene is possibly TRBD1 (5 bases). V lost 5 bases, J lost 6 bases, and 10 bases lay in between. The CDR3 is made up of 11 amino acids. From germline, CDR1 is DFQATT and CDR2 SNEGSKA (reference sequence). CDR3 bases: TGCAGTGCTGCCAGGGCCCCTGAAGCTTTCTTT. Amino acid sequence: CSAARAPEAFF.